The rows below give T cell receptor beta chains drawn from one sample of a study of T cell repertoires in cytomegalovirus infection. A single record per CDR3 protein comes from TCRdb applying MiXCR to the reads. The sample lists about 190,000 distinct CDR3 sequences, 25% to 30% occurring once. Material: PBMCs. All receptors derive from a human donor in good health (CMV status not recorded). Some clones in this sample may be carry-over from other donors' samples. The CDR3 runs from the conserved cysteine through the conserved F or W.

TRBJ1-1 TRBV2 CASSVEGSPLEENTEAFF
TRBJ1-5 TRBV12-3/TRBV12-4 CASSPRMGNQPQHF
TRBJ1-1 TRBV20-1 CSAVGLTGWDTEAFF
TRBJ1-3 TRBV10-3 CAIGREQGRNTIYF
TRBJ2-7 TRBV7-2 CASSLDNPTYEQYF
TRBJ2-1 TRBV11-3 CASSLSAGYEQFF
TRBJ2-1 TRBV19 CASSTGSGGADEQFF
TRBJ2-1 TRBV29-1 CSVYLDPSSYNEQFF
TRBJ1-6 TRBV25-1 CASSLSGDSPLHF
TRBJ1-1 TRBV29-1 CSVDGRGGTEAFF
TRBJ1-1 TRBV6-1 CASSEGVAENTEAFF
TRBJ2-5 TRBV25-1 CASSEYPSGGDQETQYF
TRBJ1-1 TRBV2 CASPPFSGTGVRPEAFF
TRBJ1-1 TRBV7-8 CASSFREPVETLILNTEAFF
TRBJ1-1 TRBV12-3/TRBV12-4 CASSWGREAFF
TRBJ1-4 TRBV20-1 CSAGRTGREEKLFF